This T cell receptor (beta chain) was found in a study of OX40 agonist ivuxolimab in advanced cancers. Turning to the study itself: Patients received ivuxolimab, an intravenous treatment, every 2 weeks at 0.01 to 10 mg/kg. Of mixed ages from about 23 to 79 and averaging roughly 66 years, the group was just under 85% male.

Profiled with immunoSEQ multiplex PCR; TCRdb holds only in-frame clones, not every one. This table has fewer than 75,000 clones, approximately 86% appearing once. Study-level points and caveats: Relatively little clonal expansion, among the lowest observed, appeared in partial responders at 0.1-3.0 mg/kg. Clonal expansion by week 6 occurred in CD4+ and CD8+ blood T cells (at 0.1 to 3.0 mg/kg).

On this clone itself: The target antigen is unknown.

Sequences were derived from CD4+ or CD8+ T cells sorted from blood, sampled in a trial of the OX40 agonist ivuxolimab. The TCR originated in an adult with an advanced solid tumor such as melanoma, head and neck, liver or kidney cancer.

The DNA for the CDR3 is TGTGCCAGCAGTGAAGAGTTAATTTCCGGGACATTCAATGAAAAACTGTTTTTT. This gives the protein CASSEELISGTFNEKLFF. The rearrangement joins TRBV6-1 to TRBJ1-4; TRBD1 is a possible D gene (6 bases). Germline assignment: CDR1 MNHNS and CDR2 SASEGT. V lost 1 base, J lost 5 bases, and 20 bases lay in between. This CDR3 has 18 amino acids.